This is a list of T cell receptor beta chains from one sample in a study of blood T cell repertoires in COVID-19. The protocol was immunoSEQ multiplex PCR, while the TCRdb copy is restricted to in-frame clones and leaves out a portion. This sample has about 290,000 clones, with around four fifths found just once. Input material: peripheral blood. These receptors originate from a woman in her 50s with active or convalescent COVID-19. CDR3s include the opening cysteine and the closing phenylalanine or tryptophan. D genes are given only for firm matches. Size values are once, few and many counts, or a class for expanded clones, and some rows have none.

J gene	D gene	clone size	V gene	CDR3 DNA	CDR3 protein
TRBJ2-2	TRBD1	-	TRBV12-3/TRBV12-4	TGTGCCAGCCGACAGGGGAGGAACGGGGAGCTGTTTTTT	CASRQGRNGELFF
TRBJ1-1	TRBD1	-	TRBV3-1/TRBV3-2	TGTGCCAGCAGCCAAGTCCTTACATTGACAGGGGCAAACACTGAAGCTTTCTTT	CASSQVLTLTGANTEAFF
TRBJ1-2	-	-	TRBV29-1	TGCAGCGTTGAATCCCTTTATGGCTACACCTTC	CSVESLYGYTF
TRBJ1-4	-	-	TRBV2	TGTGCCAGCAGTGAACAGGGTTTATCTAATGAAAAACTGTTTTTT	CASSEQGLSNEKLFF
TRBJ2-7	TRBD1	once	TRBV6-5	TGTGCCAGCAGTTACAATATAGGGACAGCCTCCTACGAGCAGTACTTC	CASSYNIGTASYEQYF
TRBJ1-5	TRBD1	-	TRBV7-8	TGTGCCAGCAGGGGGACAGGCCCTAATCAGCCCCAGCATTTT	CASRGTGPNQPQHF
TRBJ2-3	TRBD2	few	TRBV19	TGTGCCAGTAGCCCAGCGGGGGGGAGGTCAGATACGCAGTATTTT	CASSPAGGRSDTQYF
TRBJ2-1	TRBD2	-	TRBV27	TGTGCCAGCAGTTTAGGTCTAGCGGGGTACAATGAGCAGTTCTTC	CASSLGLAGYNEQFF
TRBJ1-4	TRBD1	few	TRBV7-8	TGTGCCAGCAGCTTGACAGGGCTTGAAAAACTGTTTTTT	CASSLTGLEKLFF
TRBJ1-5	TRBD1	-	TRBV2	TGTGCCAGCAGTGAACACAGGGGGGGGCAGCCCCAGCATTTT	CASSEHRGGQPQHF
TRBJ2-3	TRBD2	-	TRBV28	TGTGCCAGCAGTTTAGAGCGGGAGACGCAGTATTTT	CASSLERETQYF
TRBJ2-5	TRBD2	-	TRBV5-4	TGTGCCAGCAGCATTAAGCGGGAGGGAGAGACCCAGTACTTC	CASSIKREGETQYF
TRBJ1-1	-	-	TRBV11-2	TGTGCCAGCAGCGGGCAGAAGAACACTGAAGCTTTCTTT	CASSGQKNTEAFF
TRBJ2-2	TRBD1	-	TRBV2	TGTGCCAGCACCCTGGACAGGGTGAACACCGGGGAGCTGTTTTTT	CASTLDRVNTGELFF
TRBJ1-2	-	-	TRBV5-8	TGTGCCAGCAGCTTGTTAAGGGACTACCCTTACACCTTC	CASSLLRDYPYTF
TRBJ1-1	TRBD1	-	TRBV13	TGTGCCAGCAGCTTACAGGGGGCCGGGGAAGCTTTCTTT	CASSLQGAGEAFF
TRBJ2-1	-	-	TRBV7-2	TGTGCCAGCAGCAGTGCGGGGGCCGGGGCGTCCTACAATGAGCAGTTCTTC	CASSSAGAGASYNEQFF
TRBJ1-2	-	-	TRBV7-9	TGTGCCAGCATCCCGGAGGGACCCGGCTACACCTTC	CASIPEGPGYTF
TRBJ1-1	-	-	TRBV28	TGTGCCAGCACCTACTCAGGGGAGAACACTGAAGCTTTCTTT	CASTYSGENTEAFF
TRBJ1-1	TRBD1	-	TRBV27	TGTGCCAGCAGTTTCCGAGGACAGGGGGCCAACACTGAAGCTTTCTTT	CASSFRGQGANTEAFF
TRBJ1-6	-	-	TRBV10-2	TGCGCCAGCAGTGAGTCGGAGGGGAGCTCACCCCTCCACTTT	CASSESEGSSPLHF
TRBJ2-5	TRBD1	-	TRBV19	TGTGCCAGTAGTCTGGGACAGGTTCGAGTCGCGGAGACCCAGTACTTC	CASSLGQVRVAETQYF
TRBJ1-4	-	-	TRBV10-3	TGTGCCATCAACCAGGGGTCTAATGAAAAACTGTTTTTT	CAINQGSNEKLFF